The 14 T cell receptor beta chains below were found in one sample sequenced in a study of cytomegalovirus exposure and HLA in healthy donors. PCR primers comprised 60 Vbeta and 13 Jbeta primers. Assay: immunoSEQ multiplex PCR; the TCRdb copy retains only in-frame clones and omits some. The data show fewer than 150,000 clones, roughly 80% seen once. Sequenced sample: PBMCs. The receptors were sampled from a female donor in good health and CMV-seronegative.

The rearrangement links TRBV10-3 to TRBJ2-1; weak D call: TRBD2 (6 bases). CDR1 and CDR2 from the germline V gene are ENHRY and SYGVKD. V lost 0 bases, J lost 4 bases, and 10 bases lay in between. The CDR3 has 15 residues. CDR3 sequence: CAISESSAGYNEQFF. The DNA for the CDR3 is TGTGCCATCAGTGAGTCTAGCGCGGGGTACAATGAGCAGTTCTTC.

This chain links TRBV28 with TRBJ2-2; D is perhaps TRBD2 (6 bases). The CDR3 sequence is 13 residues long. The V gene lost 3 bases and the J gene lost 7 bases, with 9 bases spanning the gap. Germline assignment: CDR1 MDHEN and CDR2 SYDVKM. The DNA for the CDR3 is TGTGCCAGCAGTTTGGCGGGGAACGGGGAGCTGTTTTTT. Translation: CASSLAGNGELFF.

V and J are TRBV29-1 and TRBJ1-2; 9 bases line up with TRBD1. CDR3 length equals 13 residues. With 6 bases clipped from V and 2 bases from J, the junction kept 4 bases outside the gene matches. The germline V gene has CDR1 SQVTM and CDR2 ANQGSEA. This CDR3 reads CSVGGTGNYGYTF. The CDR3 bases are TGCAGCGTGGGGGGGACAGGGAACTATGGCTACACCTTC. The full variable domain, completed using reference TRBV29-1 and TRBJ1-2, is SAVISQKPSRDICQRGTSLTIQCQVDSQVTMMFWYRQQPGQSLTLIATANQGSEATYESGFVIDKFPISRPNLTFSTLTVSNMSPEDSSIYLCSVGGTGNYGYTFGSGTRLTVV.

This rearrangement joins TRBV19 to TRBJ2-1; 8 positions match TRBD1. CDR1 LNHDA and CDR2 SQIVND come from the germline V gene (reference sequence). The V and J ends lost 7 bases and 2 bases, in that order; junction bases with no gene match: 7. The CDR3 runs 15 residues. CDR3 protein: CASNEDRDTYNEQFF. The CDR3 nucleotides read TGTGCCAGTAACGAGGACAGGGATACCTACAATGAGCAGTTCTTC.

Here the CDR3 reads CASSPTTGNYGYTF. DNA for the CDR3: TGTGCCAGTAGTCCTACGACAGGGAACTATGGCTACACCTTC. The chain recombines TRBV19 with TRBJ1-2; 7 nucleotides line up with TRBD1. CDR1 is LNHDA and CDR2 is SQIVND in the germline V gene (reference sequence). V shed 5 bases and J 2 bases; nucleotides not matched to a gene: 5. This CDR3 has 14 amino acids.

V is TRBV28 and J is TRBJ1-5; tentative D call: TRBD1 (5 bases). CDR1 is MDHEN and CDR2 is SYDVKM in the germline V gene. The CDR3 covers 16 residues. Trimming pared 2 bases from V and 6 bases from J, leaving 17 bases between. CDR3 protein: CASSLLAGKSVQPQHF. In DNA, the CDR3 is TGTGCCAGCAGTTTACTGGCAGGGAAATCTGTTCAGCCCCAGCATTTT.

The chain uses TRBV10-3 and TRBJ2-1; D is perhaps TRBD1 (6 bases). Germline-derived CDR1 and CDR2 are ENHRY and SYGVKD. Between the trimmed V and J ends, which lost 1 base and 9 bases, there was a span of 10 bases. The CDR3 is 13 amino acids. CDR3 sequence: CAISEWVGGEQFF. The CDR3, as DNA: TGTGCCATCAGTGAGTGGGTAGGGGGTGAGCAGTTCTTC.

V gene TRBV4-1 combines with J gene TRBJ1-2; D is uncertain. Per the germline V gene, CDR1 is MGHRA and CDR2 is YSYEKL. The CDR3 is made up of 14 amino acids. The V gene lost 0 bases and the J gene lost 4 bases, with 9 bases spanning the gap. CDR3 sequence (DNA): TGCGCCAGCAGCCAAGACGGCACGGGCTATGGCTACACCTTC. It encodes CASSQDGTGYGYTF.

The V gene is TRBV28, the J gene TRBJ2-2; a weak D match, TRBD2 (5 bases). Trimming shortened V by 3 bases and J by 7 bases, and 12 bases separated the two germline ends. The germline V gene encodes CDR1 MDHEN and CDR2 SYDVKM. This CDR3 is 14 amino acids long. The CDR3 region is CASSLTGVGGELFF. CDR3 DNA: TGTGCCAGCAGTTTGACCGGGGTGGGCGGGGAGCTGTTTTTT.

The chain joins TRBV10-3 to TRBJ1-2; 8 positions agree with TRBD1. The CDR3 spans 17 residues. In germline, CDR1 is ENHRY, CDR2 SYGVKD. V shed 3 bases and J 2 bases; nucleotides not matched to a gene: 11. The CDR3 protein is CAISDYRQGALNYGYTF. The CDR3 DNA reads TGTGCCATCAGTGATTATCGGCAGGGGGCTTTGAACTATGGCTACACCTTC.

This chain joins TRBV6-5 and TRBJ2-1; 14 bases match TRBD2. The V and J ends lost 7 bases and 6 bases, in that order; junction bases with no gene match: 5. The CDR3 is 15 amino acids. Germline V CDR1 and CDR2: MNHEY, SVGAGI. The DNA of the CDR3 is TGTGCCAGCAAGACCGGGACTAGCGGGAGCAATGAGCAGTTCTTC. This gives the protein CASKTGTSGSNEQFF.

The chain recombines TRBV27 with TRBJ2-1; 15 bases are a match to TRBD2. The trim removed 5 bases at V and 3 bases at J, leaving 5 bases unmatched. Germline CDR1 and CDR2: MNHEY and SMNVEV (reference sequence). The CDR3 is 17 residues long. The CDR3 is CASSQGTSGRYYNEQFF. The CDR3 DNA reads as TGTGCCAGCAGTCAGGGGACTAGCGGGAGGTACTACAATGAGCAGTTCTTC.

This chain joins TRBV27 and TRBJ2-3; the match to TRBD1 covers 8 bases. The CDR3 covers 14 residues. From germline, CDR1 is MNHEY and CDR2 SMNVEV (reference sequence). The trim removed 3 bases at V and 5 bases at J, leaving 4 bases unmatched. The CDR3 region has the DNA TGTGCCAGCAGTTTGGGACAGGATCAAGATACGCAGTATTTT. Translating it yields CASSLGQDQDTQYF.

V and J are TRBV11-2 and TRBJ2-3; D unresolved. Germline V gene lookup returns CDR1 SGHAT and CDR2 FQNNGV. V was cut by 4 bases and J by 2 bases, with 10 bases left in between. This CDR3 comprises 14 residues. This CDR3 reads CASSSPQITDTQYF. The CDR3 DNA reads TGTGCCAGCAGCTCGCCGCAGATCACAGATACGCAGTATTTT.